One sample yielded the 12 T cell receptor beta chains listed below, sequenced in a study of blood T cell repertoires in COVID-19. The repertoire was sequenced with immunoSEQ multiplex PCR; TCRdb's copy has only in-frame clones and lacks some. The sample has some 250,000 clones, around 90% seen once. Sequenced material: PBMCs or T cells enriched from blood (not recorded which). These receptors were collected from a middle-aged woman with acute COVID-19.

This clone occurred once. V gene TRBV2 combines with J gene TRBJ1-2, with a weak D call TRBD1 (6 bases). Trimming cost V 5 bases and J 4 bases, with 17 bases left between them. The CDR3 totals 15 residues. Germline lookup yields CDR1 SNHLY and CDR2 FYNNEI. Written as DNA, the CDR3 is TGTGCCAGCAGTACCCTGGACAGCCTCCTCTATGGCTACACCTTC. Amino acid sequence: CASSTLDSLLYGYTF.

V usage is TRBV7-2 and J usage is TRBJ2-7; TRBD2 might be the D (5 bases). Trimming stripped 5 bases from V and 4 bases from J, with 15 bases between. The germline CDR1 and CDR2 sequences are SGHTA and FQGNSA. The CDR3 has 14 amino acids. The CDR3 sequence: CASSADLGGYEQYF. The CDR3 DNA reads as TGTGCCAGCAGCGCCGACCTGGGCGGGTACGAGCAGTACTTC.

V usage is TRBV30 and J usage is TRBJ1-5, with D maybe TRBD1 (6 bases). There are 13 residues in the CDR3. Trimming removed 0 bases from V and 7 bases from J, with 10 bases in between. In germline, CDR1 is GTSNPN, CDR2 SVGIG (reference sequence). The CDR3 coding sequence is TGTGCCTGGAGTGTATATGGGGGCCAGCCCCAGCATTTT. Protein product: CAWSVYGGQPQHF.

V gene TRBV24-1 combines with J gene TRBJ2-1; D not resolved. This CDR3 contains 11 residues. Germline loops: CDR1 KGHDR, CDR2 SFDVKD. V was cut by 6 bases and J by 5 bases, with 4 bases left in between. The CDR3 region is CATSLNNEQFF. CDR3 nucleotides: TGTGCCACCAGTCTTAACAATGAGCAGTTCTTC.

The genes are TRBV7-9 and TRBJ2-3, with D possibly being TRBD2 (6 bases). The V gene's germline CDR1 is SEHNR and CDR2 FQNEAQ (reference sequence). V dropped 2 bases and J dropped 0 bases, with 12 bases sitting between them. CDR3 length equals 16 residues. The CDR3 here is CASSLWRDYSTDTQYF. CDR3 nucleotides: TGTGCCAGCAGCTTATGGAGGGATTATAGCACAGATACGCAGTATTTT. The full variable domain, in which reference TRBV7-9 and TRBJ2-3 provide the parts outside the CDR3, is DTGVSQNPRHKITKRGQNVTFRCDPISEHNRLYWYRQTLGQGPEFLTYFQNEAQLEKSRLLSDRFSAERPKGSFSTLEIQRTEQGDSAMYLCASSLWRDYSTDTQYFGPGTRLTVL.

The chain has TRBV3-1 (or the pseudogene TRBV3-2) and TRBJ2-2, with TRBD2 matching over 7 bases. V trimming: 1 base; J trimming: 4 bases; junction bases outside the gene matches: 3. Germline assignment: CDR1 LGHDT and CDR2 YNNKEL (reference sequence). The CDR3 runs to 15 residues. The chain's CDR3 is CASSQGLAATGELFF. As DNA, the CDR3 is TGTGCCAGCAGCCAAGGGCTAGCGGCCACCGGGGAGCTGTTTTTT.

This clone was detected only once. The rearrangement joins TRBV28 to TRBJ2-1; 9 nucleotides match TRBD1. The CDR3 loop spans 12 amino acids. Germline V gives CDR1 MDHEN, CDR2 SYDVKM. V was pared by 6 bases and J by 7 bases, with 1 base of the junction left unmatched. In nucleotides, the CDR3 is TGTGCCAGCAGGACAGGGGGGAATGAGCAGTTCTTC. Translation gives CASRTGGNEQFF. Filled out from reference TRBV28 and TRBJ2-1, the complete variable domain reads DVKVTQSSRYLVKRTGEKVFLECVQDMDHENMFWYRQDPGLGLRLIYFSYDVKMKEKGDIPEGYSVSREKKERFSLILESASTNQTSMYLCASRTGGNEQFFGPGTRLTVL.

The chain uses TRBV27 and TRBJ2-3, with 9 positions matching TRBD1. Germline CDR1 MNHEY, CDR2 SMNVEV (reference sequence). The J segment lost 1 base and the V segment lost 4 bases, leaving 9 bases of the junction unmatched. The CDR3 consists of 17 residues. The CDR3 region has the DNA TGTGCCAGCAGTTCCGGGACAGGGTTTTCAGGCACAGATACGCAGTATTTT. Amino acid sequence: CASSSGTGFSGTDTQYF.

This clone was seen just once. The chain has TRBV5-1 and TRBJ1-6; D not resolved. The CDR3 is 14 amino acids. CDR1 and CDR2 (germline): SGHRS, YFSETQ. V was cut by 4 bases and J by 5 bases, with 10 bases left in between. The CDR3: CASSAEPHNSPLHF. The CDR3 nucleotides read TGCGCCAGCAGCGCAGAACCCCATAATTCACCCCTCCACTTT.

This clone was detected once. The chain carries TRBV28 and TRBJ2-3; 7 bases align to TRBD2. Germline V gene data show CDR1 as MDHEN and CDR2 as SYDVKM. The CDR3 has 14 amino acids. The CDR3 DNA sequence: TGTGCTTCTGGGGGGGGACCGAGCACAGATACGCAGTATTTT. This sequence encodes CASGGGPSTDTQYF.

This chain uses TRBV2 with TRBJ2-7, with 9 positions matching TRBD1. CDR3 length: 14 amino acids. Germline V lookup: CDR1 SNHLY, CDR2 FYNNEI. The V and J ends lost 7 bases and 0 bases, in that order; junction bases with no gene match: 4. The chain's CDR3 is CASKRDRDSYEQYF. CDR3 coding DNA: TGTGCCAGCAAGCGGGACAGGGACTCCTACGAGCAGTACTTC. Based on the CDR3 plus reference TRBV2 and TRBJ2-7, the full variable domain is EPEVTQTPSHQVTQMGQEVILRCVPISNHLYFYWYRQILGQKVEFLVSFYNNEISEKSEIFDDQFSVERPDGSNFTLKIRSTKLEDSAMYFCASKRDRDSYEQYFGPGTRLTVT.

V gene TRBV7-9 combines with J gene TRBJ1-1, with D perhaps matching TRBD1 (6 bases). Germline V lookup: CDR1 SEHNR, CDR2 FQNEAQ (reference sequence). V was cut by 7 bases and J by 3 bases, with 21 bases left in between. This CDR3 has 16 residues. The CDR3 protein is CASNPTGRGGDTEAFF. Written as DNA, the CDR3 is TGTGCCAGCAACCCGACAGGACGAGGGGGTGACACTGAAGCTTTCTTT.